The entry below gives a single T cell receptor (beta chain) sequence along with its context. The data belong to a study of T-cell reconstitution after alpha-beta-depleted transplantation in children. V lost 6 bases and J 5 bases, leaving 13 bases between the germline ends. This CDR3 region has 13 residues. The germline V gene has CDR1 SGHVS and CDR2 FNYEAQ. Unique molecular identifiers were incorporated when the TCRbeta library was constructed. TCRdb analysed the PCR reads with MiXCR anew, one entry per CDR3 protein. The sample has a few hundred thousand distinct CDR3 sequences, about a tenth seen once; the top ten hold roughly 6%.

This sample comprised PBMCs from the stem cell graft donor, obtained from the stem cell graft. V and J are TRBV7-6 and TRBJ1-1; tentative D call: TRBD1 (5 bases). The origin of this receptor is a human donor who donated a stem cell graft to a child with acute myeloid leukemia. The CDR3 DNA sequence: TGTGCCAGCAGTGGGGGTGTTGGAACTGAAGCTTTCTTT. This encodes CASSGGVGTEAFF.